This TCR beta chain came from a study of response to subunit inactivated influenza vaccine. Regarding the study as a whole: The authors suggested that few new T cells are recruited per seasonal influenza vaccination.

Via MiXCR, TCRdb re-called the RT-PCR reads, giving one row per CDR3 protein. The repertoire consists of about 650,000 distinct CDR3 sequences, with about a sixth occurring once and the leading ten covering about 9.9%. Per germline, CDR1 MNHEY and CDR2 SVGEGT. Between the trimmed V and J ends, which lost 5 bases and 1 base, there was a span of 9 bases. The CDR3 length is 13 residues. Worth noting for this clonotype: Its target is not known.

The gene calls are TRBV6-2 or TRBV6-3 and TRBJ2-7; weak D call: TRBD2 (5 bases). The input for sequencing was PBMCs from blood, taken 11 to 12 days after vaccination. The TCR originated in a middle-aged man who received an inactivated influenza vaccine. In nucleotides, the CDR3 is TGTGCCAGCAGTCGAATAGCGTCCTACGAGCAGTACTTC. Translated: CASSRIASYEQYF.